This T cell receptor beta chain was identified during a study of PD-1 blockade in classical Hodgkin lymphoma. Overall study context: Every 2 weeks, patients got 3 mg/kg intravenous nivolumab. Study-level results: The CD4+ diversity rise by C4D1 was clearest in complete responders. Exclusion was applied to patients who started nivolumab under 1 year after ASCT. Complete responders' baseline diversity resembled that of newly diagnosed patients.

The CDR3 sequence is 13 residues long. Looked up from germline, CDR1 is SGHNT and CDR2 is YENEEA. V dropped 8 bases and J dropped 1 base, with 12 bases sitting between them. As concerns this clone: Its specificity is unknown.

The data were produced by immunoSEQ multiplex PCR, yet TCRdb's version contains in-frame clones alone and is incomplete. The repertoire holds tens of thousands of clones, about three quarters seen once, with 22% in the top ten. Brentuximab vedotin exposure varied, and every patient relapsed after autologous stem cell transplantation. This rearrangement joins TRBV11-3 to TRBJ2-7; a weak D match, TRBD1 (7 bases). This clonotype originated in a human donor with classical Hodgkin lymphoma. Material: peripheral blood mononuclear cells (PBMCs), obtained before the second cycle of nivolumab. The CDR3 nucleotides read TGTGCCAGCGCGGCAGGGGGGTCCTACGAGCAGTACTTC. This translates into CASAAGGSYEQYF.